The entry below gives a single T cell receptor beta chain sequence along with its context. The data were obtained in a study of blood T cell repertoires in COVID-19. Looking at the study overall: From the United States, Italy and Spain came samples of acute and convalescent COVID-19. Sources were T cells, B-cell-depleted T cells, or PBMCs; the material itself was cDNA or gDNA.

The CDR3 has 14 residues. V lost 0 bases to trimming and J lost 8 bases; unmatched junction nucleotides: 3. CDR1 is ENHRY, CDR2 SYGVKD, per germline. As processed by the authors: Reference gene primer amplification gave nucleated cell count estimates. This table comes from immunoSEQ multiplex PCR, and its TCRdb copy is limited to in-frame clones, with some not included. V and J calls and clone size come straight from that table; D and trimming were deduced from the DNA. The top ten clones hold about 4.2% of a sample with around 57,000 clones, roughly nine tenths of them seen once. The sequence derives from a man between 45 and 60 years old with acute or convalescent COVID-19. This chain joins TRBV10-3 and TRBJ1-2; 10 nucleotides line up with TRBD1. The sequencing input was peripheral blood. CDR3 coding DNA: TGTGCCATCAGTGAGTCCGACAGGGGGCGAGGCTACACCTTC. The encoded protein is CAISESDRGRGYTF.